The 12 T cell receptor beta chains listed next were all sequenced from one sample in a study of blood T cell repertoires in COVID-19. Generated by immunoSEQ multiplex PCR, the TCRdb table keeps only in-frame clones and is missing some. The sample yields hundreds of thousands of clones, approximately 85% seen once. The sequencing input was PBMCs or T cells enriched from blood (not recorded which). The receptors were gathered from a woman aged 25 to 45 who had recovered from COVID-19.

The J gene is TRBJ1-2, the V gene TRBV7-9; D is ambiguous. Germline V lookup: CDR1 SEHNR, CDR2 FQNEAQ (reference sequence). Trimming removed 1 base from V and 2 bases from J, with 11 bases in between. The CDR3 extends over 15 amino acids. The CDR3 DNA follows: TGTGCCAGCAGCTTAGGTCGGGGATTGAACTATGGCTACACCTTC. Its translation: CASSLGRGLNYGYTF.

The chain carries TRBV2 and TRBJ2-7; 14 nucleotides align to TRBD2. The CDR3 consists of 17 residues. The germline V gene encodes CDR1 SNHLY and CDR2 FYNNEI. V lost 6 bases, J lost 0 bases, and 7 bases stayed unmatched. As DNA, the CDR3 is TGTGCCAGCAGGACTAGCGGGAGGGCTCGGAGCTCCTACGAGCAGTACTTC. Translating gives CASRTSGRARSSYEQYF.

The chain combines TRBV19 with TRBJ2-6, with D tentatively TRBD1 (6 bases). Germline-derived CDR1 and CDR2 are LNHDA and SQIVND (reference sequence). This CDR3 comprises 16 residues. V lost 4 bases, J lost 7 bases, and 17 bases lay in between. The CDR3 sequence: CASSTNRGSRANVLTF. The CDR3 DNA reads as TGTGCCAGTAGTACAAATAGGGGGTCTAGAGCCAACGTCCTGACTTTC.

The count of this clone is one. The V gene is TRBV5-5, the J gene TRBJ2-5, with TRBD2 matching over 14 bases. With V trimmed by 2 bases and J by 4 bases, 13 bases remained unmatched. CDR3 length: 19 residues. Germline V gives CDR1 SGHKS, CDR2 YYEKEE (reference sequence). CDR3 nucleotides: TGTGCCAGCAGCTTAGGACTAGCGGGAGGCCTTGGGGATCGAGAGACCCAGTACTTC. This translates into CASSLGLAGGLGDRETQYF.

The chain is built from TRBV18 and TRBJ2-1; 8 bases align to TRBD2. In germline, CDR1 is KGHSH, CDR2 LQKENI. The CDR3 totals 15 residues. V shed 2 bases and J 3 bases; nucleotides not matched to a gene: 3. CDR3 nucleotide sequence: TGTGCCAGCTCACCAGAGCTAGCGGGCTACAATGAGCAGTTCTTC. Translating gives CASSPELAGYNEQFF. Variable domain in full (rest from reference TRBV18 and TRBJ2-1): NAGVMQNPRHLVRRRGQEARLRCSPMKGHSHVYWYRQLPEEGLKFMVYLQKENIIDESGMPKERFSAEFPKEGPSILRIQQVVRGDSAAYFCASSPELAGYNEQFFGPGTRLTVL.

V is TRBV27 and J is TRBJ1-2, with D possibly TRBD1 on 6 matching bases. The V gene lost 5 bases and the J gene lost 4 bases, with 17 bases spanning the gap. Looked up from germline, CDR1 is MNHEY and CDR2 is SMNVEV (reference sequence). CDR3 size: 15 residues. The CDR3 here is CASSARQDRFYGYTF. The CDR3 DNA follows: TGTGCCAGCAGTGCCCGACAGGACAGATTCTATGGCTACACCTTC.

V usage is TRBV2 and J usage is TRBJ1-1, with 8 bases fitting TRBD1. The trim removed 4 bases at V and 5 bases at J, leaving 6 bases unmatched. CDR1 and CDR2 (germline): SNHLY, FYNNEI. The CDR3 has 14 residues. The chain's CDR3 is CASSADRAGTEAFF. Written as DNA, the CDR3 is TGTGCCAGCAGTGCGGACAGGGCTGGGACTGAAGCTTTCTTT. The full variable domain, its missing parts supplied by reference TRBV2 and TRBJ1-1, is EPEVTQTPSHQVTQMGQEVILRCVPISNHLYFYWYRQILGQKVEFLVSFYNNEISEKSEIFDDQFSVERPDGSNFTLKIRSTKLEDSAMYFCASSADRAGTEAFFGQGTRLTVV.

The chain links TRBV19 to TRBJ1-1; TRBD1 matches 7 bases. Germline loops: CDR1 LNHDA, CDR2 SQIVND (reference sequence). The CDR3 spans 18 residues. Trimming removed 0 bases from V and 1 base from J; junction bases left unmatched: 11. CDR3 loop: CASSIDRERGQTNTEAFF. CDR3 in DNA: TGTGCCAGTAGTATAGATAGGGAACGGGGACAGACGAACACTGAAGCTTTCTTT.

The chain has TRBV7-8 and TRBJ2-7; 7 bases line up with TRBD1. The V segment lost 5 bases and the J segment 4 bases; nucleotides outside the gene matches: 14. CDR3 length: 16 residues. The germline CDR1 and CDR2 sequences are SGHVS and FQNEAQ. CDR3 nucleotide sequence: TGTGCCAGCAGCCTAAAGACAGGGCCGGCTTCATACGAGCAGTACTTC. This sequence encodes CASSLKTGPASYEQYF.

The rearrangement uses TRBV5-1 and TRBJ1-3; no clear D gene. This CDR3 is built from 13 residues. V was trimmed by 3 bases and J by 8 bases, leaving 12 bases between them. Looked up from germline, CDR1 is SGHRS and CDR2 is YFSETQ. The CDR3 protein is CASSSLPEDTIYF. As DNA, the CDR3 is TGCGCCAGCAGCTCACTACCGGAGGACACCATATATTTT.

V usage is TRBV5-1 and J usage is TRBJ2-7; maybe TRBD2 (6 bases). Trimming took 4 bases from V and 3 from J, leaving 8 bases between them. CDR1 and CDR2 from the germline V gene are SGHRS and YFSETQ. This CDR3 is built from 12 residues. DNA for the CDR3: TGCGCCAGCAGCACGGAGGGCTACGAGCAGTACTTC. Residues: CASSTEGYEQYF. The full variable domain, completed using reference TRBV5-1 and TRBJ2-7, is KAGVTQTPRYLIKTRGQQVTLSCSPISGHRSVSWYQQTPGQGLQFLFEYFSETQRNKGNFPGRFSGRQFSNSRSEMNVSTLELGDSALYLCASSTEGYEQYFGPGTRLTVT.

The genes are TRBV5-1 and TRBJ2-1; 8 bases map to TRBD2. The CDR3 has 17 residues. CDR1 SGHRS and CDR2 YFSETQ come from the germline V gene. Unmatched junction bases numbered 11, after V lost 0 bases and J lost 6 bases. The CDR3 coding sequence is TGCGCCAGCAGCTTGGGTACTAGCGGAGGTTGGGGCAATGAGCAGTTCTTC. Amino acids: CASSLGTSGGWGNEQFF.